The clone carrying this T cell receptor (beta chain) was counted at least ten times. Germline loops: CDR1 SGHRS, CDR2 YFSETQ. CDR3 size: 16 residues. V was clipped by 1 base and J by 6 bases; unmatched bases: 12. These data are taken from a study of blood T cell repertoires in COVID-19. Background on the study: Acute and convalescent COVID-19 specimens originated in the United States, Italy and Spain. PBMCs, B-cell-depleted T cells, or T cells provided the cDNA or gDNA that made up the material.

Per the study methods: Quantification of nucleated cells was approximated via reference gene primer amplification. Assay: immunoSEQ multiplex PCR; the TCRdb copy retains only in-frame clones and omits some. V and J calls and clone size come straight from that table; D and trimming were deduced from the DNA. Among about 120,000 clones listed, around 80% were seen once. Sequenced input: peripheral blood. The TCR comes from a woman of 80 years or more with acute or convalescent COVID-19. The gene calls are TRBV5-1 and TRBJ2-7; 8 bases fit TRBD1. The CDR3 protein is CASSLYMARGPVEQYF. The CDR3 region has the DNA TGCGCCAGCAGCTTGTATATGGCCAGGGGGCCCGTCGAGCAGTACTTC.